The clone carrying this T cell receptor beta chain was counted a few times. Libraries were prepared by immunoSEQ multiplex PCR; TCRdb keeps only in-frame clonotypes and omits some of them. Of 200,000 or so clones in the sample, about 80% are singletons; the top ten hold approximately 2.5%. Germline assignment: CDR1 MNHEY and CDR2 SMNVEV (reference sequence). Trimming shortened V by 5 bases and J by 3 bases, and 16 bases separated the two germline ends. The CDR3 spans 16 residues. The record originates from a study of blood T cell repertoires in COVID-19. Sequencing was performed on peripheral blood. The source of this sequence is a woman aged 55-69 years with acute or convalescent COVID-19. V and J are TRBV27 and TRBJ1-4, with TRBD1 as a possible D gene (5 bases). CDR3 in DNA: TGTGCCAGCAGTCGGACAAGTTTGCCGTCTAATGAAAAACTGTTTTTT. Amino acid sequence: CASSRTSLPSNEKLFF. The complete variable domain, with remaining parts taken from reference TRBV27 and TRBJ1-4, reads EAQVTQNPRYLITVTGKKLTVTCSQNMNHEYMSWYRQDPGLGLRQIYYSMNVEVTDKGDVPEGYKVSRKEKRNFPLILESPSPNQTSLYFCASSRTSLPSNEKLFFGSGTQLSVL.